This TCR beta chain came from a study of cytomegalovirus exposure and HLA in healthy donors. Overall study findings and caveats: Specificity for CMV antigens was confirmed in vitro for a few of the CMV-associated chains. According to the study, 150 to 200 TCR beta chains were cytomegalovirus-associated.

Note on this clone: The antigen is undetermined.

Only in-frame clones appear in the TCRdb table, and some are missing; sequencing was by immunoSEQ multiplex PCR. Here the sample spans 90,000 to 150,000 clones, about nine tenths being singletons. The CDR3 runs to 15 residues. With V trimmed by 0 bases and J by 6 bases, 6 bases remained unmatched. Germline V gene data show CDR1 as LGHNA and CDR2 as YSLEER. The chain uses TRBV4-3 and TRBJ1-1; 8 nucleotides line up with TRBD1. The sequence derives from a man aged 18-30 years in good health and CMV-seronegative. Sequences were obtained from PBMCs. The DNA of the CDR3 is TGCGCCAGCAGCCAAGACACAGGGGGACTGGCTGAAGCTTTCTTT. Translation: CASSQDTGGLAEAFF.